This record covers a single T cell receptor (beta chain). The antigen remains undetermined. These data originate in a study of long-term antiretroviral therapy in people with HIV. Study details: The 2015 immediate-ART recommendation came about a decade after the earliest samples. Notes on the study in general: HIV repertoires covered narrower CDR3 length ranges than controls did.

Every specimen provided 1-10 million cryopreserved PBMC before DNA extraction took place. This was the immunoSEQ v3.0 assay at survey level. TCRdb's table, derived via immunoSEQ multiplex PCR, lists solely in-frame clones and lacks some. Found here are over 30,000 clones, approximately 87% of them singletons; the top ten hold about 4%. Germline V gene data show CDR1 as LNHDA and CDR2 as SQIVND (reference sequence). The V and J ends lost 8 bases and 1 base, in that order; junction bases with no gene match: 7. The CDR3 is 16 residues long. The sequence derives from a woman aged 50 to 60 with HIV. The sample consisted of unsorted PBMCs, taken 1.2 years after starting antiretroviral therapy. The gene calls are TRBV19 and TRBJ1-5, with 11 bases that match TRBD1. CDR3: CASRDRGGESNQPQHF. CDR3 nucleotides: TGTGCCAGTCGGGACAGGGGGGGCGAGAGCAATCAGCCCCAGCATTTT.